This T cell receptor (beta chain) was observed in a study of regulatory T cells in long-lasting Graves disease. The table lists this clonotype with many counts. Its specificity is not known. After removal of 6 bases from V and 3 bases from J, the junction contained 4 bases not matched to a gene. This CDR3 is 14 amino acids long. Per germline, CDR1 SNHLY and CDR2 FYNNEI. The study's findings and limits: Persistent disease preferred TRBV28, TRBJ1-2 and TRBJ2-5; new disease, TRBV20-1 and TRBJ2-1.

Time point here: newly diagnosed GD, antithyroid drugs for less than 3 months. Scientists built the TCR library using RNA that was extracted from PBMCs. Graves' disease diagnosis relied on American Thyroid Association guidelines. The patients were enrolled through endocrinology in Xi'an, China. Construction of TCR beta libraries relied on iRepertoire HTBI primers and on Arm-PCR targeting CDR3 regions. One entry per CDR3 protein results from TCRdb running MiXCR on the multiplex PCR reads. The data contain 250,000 or so distinct CDR3 sequences, about 19% of them singletons. This receptor was taken from a female donor with Graves disease. The sample in question was peripheral blood mononuclear cells (PBMCs), obtained at new diagnosis, from a patient treated with antithyroid drugs. This chain links TRBV2 with TRBJ1-5; the match to TRBD1 covers 8 bases. The CDR3 nucleotides are TGTGCCAGCAGCGGGACAGGCGTCAATCAGCCCCAGCATTTT. Protein: CASSGTGVNQPQHF.